The 21 T cell receptor beta chains listed next were all sequenced from one sample in a study of blood T cell repertoires in COVID-19. Assay used: immunoSEQ multiplex PCR; TCRdb lists only in-frame clones, some missing. Of some 670,000 clones listed, around 89% are singletons. Sequenced input: peripheral blood. The source is a woman aged 18 to 35 with acute or convalescent COVID-19.

This sequence joins TRBV3-1 (or the pseudogene TRBV3-2) and TRBJ1-3; 9 bases align to TRBD1. CDR3 length: 15 amino acids. Germline CDR1 is LGHDT and CDR2 is YNNKEL (reference sequence). V dropped 4 bases and J dropped 8; count of bases not matched to a gene: 9. CDR3: CASSPTGGLADTIYF. CDR3 nucleotides: TGTGCCAGCAGCCCCACAGGGGGCTTAGCGGACACCATATATTTT.

This clone has just one count. This chain joins TRBV30 and TRBJ1-1; 7 nucleotides agree with TRBD1. Germline CDR1 and CDR2: GTSNPN and SVGIG (reference sequence). The CDR3 has 15 residues. Trimming took 0 bases from V and 1 from J; bases not matched to a gene: 5. Here the CDR3 DNA reads TGTGCCTGGAGTGTTTATGGGACAGAGAACACTGAAGCTTTCTTT. Translating it yields CAWSVYGTENTEAFF.

The sample holds one count of this clone. The rearrangement joins TRBV4-1 to TRBJ1-2; 8 bases line up with TRBD1. Germline V gene data show CDR1 as MGHRA and CDR2 as YSYEKL. Losses at the gene ends were 0 bases for V and 5 bases for J; bases not matched to a gene: 8. This CDR3 is 16 amino acids long. CDR3 sequence reads: CASSQDPGQGYYGYTF. CDR3 DNA: TGCGCCAGCAGCCAAGATCCAGGACAGGGTTATTATGGCTACACCTTC.

The V call is TRBV5-6, the J call TRBJ1-5, with 7 bases fitting TRBD1. CDR3 length: 14 residues. After removal of 4 bases from V and 6 bases from J, the junction contained 7 bases not matched to a gene. Germline values: CDR1 SGHDT, CDR2 YYEEEE. As DNA, the CDR3 is TGTGCCAGCAGCCCACGACAGGGTAGTCAGCCCCAGCATTTT. Encoded protein: CASSPRQGSQPQHF.

V gene TRBV7-3 combines with J gene TRBJ1-1, with TRBD1 matching over 7 bases. This CDR3 region has 18 residues. Germline loops: CDR1 SGHTA, CDR2 FQGTGA. The V and J ends lost 2 bases and 1 base, in that order; junction bases with no gene match: 13. The CDR3 bases are TGTGCCAGCAGCTTACGGGCGCCTAGGACAGGCAAGAACACTGAAGCTTTCTTT. Its protein is CASSLRAPRTGKNTEAFF. Using reference TRBV7-3 and TRBJ1-1 for the parts outside the CDR3, the full variable domain is GAGVSQTPSNKVTEKGKYVELRCDPISGHTALYWYRQSLGQGPEFLIYFQGTGAADDSGLPNDRFFAVRPEGSVSTLKIQRTERGDSAVYLCASSLRAPRTGKNTEAFFGQGTRLTVV.

The genes are TRBV5-6 and TRBJ1-1; 8 nucleotides align to TRBD1. Looked up from germline, CDR1 is SGHDT and CDR2 is YYEEEE. CDR3 length equals 15 residues. V was clipped by 0 bases and J by 5 bases; unmatched bases: 6. The CDR3 protein is CASSLEPRGRTEAFF. The DNA for the CDR3 is TGTGCCAGCAGCTTGGAGCCCAGGGGGCGTACTGAAGCTTTCTTT.

The rearrangement links TRBV18 to TRBJ2-7; weak D call: TRBD2 (5 bases). V dropped 6 bases and J dropped 5 bases, with 11 bases sitting between them. There are 12 residues in the CDR3. The germline gives CDR1 KGHSH, CDR2 LQKENI. The CDR3 spells CASSREGNEQYF. The CDR3 region has the DNA TGTGCCAGCTCTCGGGAAGGAAACGAGCAGTACTTC.

V usage is TRBV29-1 and J usage is TRBJ2-1; D is unresolved. Germline V gene data show CDR1 as SQVTM and CDR2 as ANQGSEA. The V and J ends lost 6 bases and 9 bases respectively, with 9 bases between them. CDR3 size: 10 residues. CDR3 bases: TGCAGCGTCCCCTTCCCTGAGCAGTTCTTC. Translating gives CSVPFPEQFF.

The genes are TRBV14 and TRBJ2-3, with D possibly TRBD2 on 6 matching bases. V was shortened by 1 base and J by 2 bases, with 13 bases between the two germline ends. The germline V gene has CDR1 SGHDN and CDR2 FVKESK. CDR3 length equals 16 residues. CDR3 region: CASSQVGGDVTDTQYF. The CDR3 DNA is TGTGCCAGCAGCCAAGTAGGAGGGGATGTCACAGATACGCAGTATTTT.

The chain has TRBV7-9 and TRBJ1-4, with 10 bases fitting TRBD1. This CDR3 region has 17 residues. Germline V gene lookup returns CDR1 SEHNR and CDR2 FQNEAQ (reference sequence). V was clipped by 7 bases and J by 8 bases; unmatched bases: 16. This CDR3 reads CASTALVTGTGDEKLFF. CDR3 nucleotides: TGTGCCAGCACCGCTCTAGTGACCGGGACAGGGGACGAAAAACTGTTTTTT.

This sequence joins TRBV7-3 and TRBJ2-2, with 11 bases identical to TRBD2. With 5 bases clipped from V and 4 bases from J, the junction kept 15 bases outside the gene matches. Germline loops: CDR1 SGHTA, CDR2 FQGTGA. The CDR3 contains 19 residues. For the CDR3, the DNA is TGTGCCAGCAGCCCATCGTTGCTAGCGGGGGGCCAGGGCACCGGGGAGCTGTTTTTT. This codes for CASSPSLLAGGQGTGELFF.

This clone showed up just a few times. The rearrangement uses TRBV19 and TRBJ1-5; 11 nucleotides line up with TRBD1. The germline V gene encodes CDR1 LNHDA and CDR2 SQIVND (reference sequence). Losses at the gene ends were 7 bases for V and 2 bases for J; bases not matched to a gene: 13. The CDR3 spans 18 residues. The CDR3 protein is CASKDRGRPVSGNQPQHF. The CDR3 coding sequence is TGTGCCAGTAAGGACAGGGGGCGTCCGGTGAGTGGCAATCAGCCCCAGCATTTT.

V and J are TRBV28 and TRBJ1-4, with 10 bases matching TRBD1. Germline V gene data show CDR1 as MDHEN and CDR2 as SYDVKM. V trimming: 6 bases; J trimming: 8 bases; junction bases outside the gene matches: 6. The CDR3 runs to 14 residues. CDR3 protein: CASRTGTGAEKLFF. The CDR3 region has the DNA TGTGCCAGCAGAACCGGGACAGGGGCAGAAAAACTGTTTTTT. Using reference TRBV28 and TRBJ1-4 for the parts outside the CDR3, the full variable domain is DVKVTQSSRYLVKRTGEKVFLECVQDMDHENMFWYRQDPGLGLRLIYFSYDVKMKEKGDIPEGYSVSREKKERFSLILESASTNQTSMYLCASRTGTGAEKLFFGSGTQLSVL.

The gene calls are TRBV7-3 and TRBJ2-1; TRBD2 agrees at 13 bases. This CDR3 spans 15 amino acids. The trim removed 6 bases at V and 9 bases at J, leaving 8 bases unmatched. CDR1 and CDR2 (germline): SGHTA, FQGTGA. The CDR3 protein is CASRPTGTSGTEQFF. The CDR3 nucleotides read TGTGCCAGCAGGCCTACCGGGACTAGCGGGACTGAGCAGTTCTTC. The full variable domain, rest sourced from reference TRBV7-3 and TRBJ2-1, is GAGVSQTPSNKVTEKGKYVELRCDPISGHTALYWYRQSLGQGPEFLIYFQGTGAADDSGLPNDRFFAVRPEGSVSTLKIQRTERGDSAVYLCASRPTGTSGTEQFFGPGTRLTVL.

The gene calls are TRBV18 and TRBJ1-1, with 7 bases that match TRBD1. Germline CDR1 reads KGHSH; CDR2 reads LQKENI. The CDR3 spans 16 residues. The V gene end was trimmed by 5 bases and the J gene end by 1 base; junction bases not matched to a gene: 10. The CDR3 DNA reads TGTGCCAGCTCAGACTACGGTCGGACAGGGAACACTGAAGCTTTCTTT. Translating gives CASSDYGRTGNTEAFF.

V usage is TRBV2 and J usage is TRBJ2-3; no clear D gene. The CDR3 sequence is 11 residues long. Germline values: CDR1 SNHLY, CDR2 FYNNEI. With 10 bases removed from V and 6 bases from J, the gap between germline ends came to 11 bases. The CDR3 spells CATAPRDTQYF. CDR3 DNA sequence: TGTGCCACCGCTCCACGGGATACGCAGTATTTT.

The genes are TRBV9 and TRBJ2-7; 8 nucleotides line up with TRBD2. CDR1 is SGDLS and CDR2 is YYNGEE in the germline V gene. Trimming cost V 4 bases and J 3 bases; bases outside gene matches: 9. The CDR3 totals 15 residues. CDR3 in amino acids: CASSIGAGAGYEQYF. The CDR3 DNA follows: TGTGCCAGCAGCATTGGAGCGGGGGCTGGCTACGAGCAGTACTTC.

J is TRBJ1-1 and V is TRBV29-1, with TRBD1 matching 8 bases. Germline CDR1 and CDR2: SQVTM and ANQGSEA. The CDR3 totals 15 residues. Trimming removed 7 bases from V and 3 bases from J; junction bases left unmatched: 13. The CDR3 sequence: CSASVLQGVDTEAFF. CDR3 in DNA: TGCAGCGCCAGCGTCCTACAGGGGGTTGACACTGAAGCTTTCTTT.

This chain links TRBV12-3 or TRBV12-4 with TRBJ1-5; D is possibly TRBD1 (5 bases). Trimming removed 6 bases from V and 7 bases from J, with 13 bases in between. The CDR3 runs 13 residues. CDR3 sequence reads: CASSFQGNQPQHF. CDR3 DNA: TGTGCCAGCAGCTTCCAGGGAAACCAGCCCCAGCATTTT.

The chain employs TRBV11-2 and TRBJ1-3, with D perhaps matching TRBD1 (5 bases). Trimming removed 1 base from V and 0 bases from J, with 7 bases in between. Germline V gene sequence: CDR1 SGHAT, CDR2 FQNNGV. The CDR3 is 15 residues long. Here the CDR3 DNA reads TGTGCCAGCAGCTTAGGGGGCGGCTCTGGAAACACCATATATTTT. Translation gives CASSLGGGSGNTIYF.

The rearrangement links TRBV14 to TRBJ2-3; 10 bases agree with TRBD2. In germline, CDR1 is SGHDN, CDR2 FVKESK. The CDR3 is 16 amino acids. J gave up 1 base and V 1 base, and 2 bases lay outside the gene matches. The CDR3, as DNA: TGTGCCAGCAGCCAAGGTAGCGGGGGGCGCACAGATACGCAGTATTTT. It translates to CASSQGSGGRTDTQYF.